The 21 T cell receptor beta chains in this list originate from one sample, sequenced in a study of cytotoxic CD8 clonotypes in ibrutinib-treated CLL. Some clones are missing from TCRdb's copy, which holds only in-frame ones; the method was immunoSEQ multiplex PCR. The table shows about 140,000 clones, with 85% to 95% occurring only once. This specimen was PBMCs, taken after 12 months of ibrutinib treatment. Every receptor here comes from a human donor with chronic lymphocytic leukemia.

The chain links TRBV10-1 to TRBJ2-3, with a tentative D call TRBD1 (6 bases). This CDR3 contains 15 residues. Trimming shortened V by 4 bases and J by 1 base, and 12 bases separated the two germline ends. The germline gives CDR1 WNHNN, CDR2 SYGVQD (reference sequence). DNA for the CDR3: TGCGCCAGCAGTGGGGCAGGGGCTGGCACAGATACGCAGTATTTT. Its translation: CASSGAGAGTDTQYF.

The chain joins TRBV4-2 to TRBJ1-5; 7 bases match TRBD1. Germline V CDR1 and CDR2: LGHNA, YNFKEQ. V was clipped by 6 bases and J by 4 bases; unmatched bases: 9. The CDR3 contains 15 residues. In nucleotides, the CDR3 is TGTGCCAGCAGTTCCGGGGTACAGGGGAATCAGCCCCAGCATTTT. It translates to CASSSGVQGNQPQHF.

The J gene is TRBJ1-5, the V gene TRBV19; no definite D call. From germline, CDR1 is LNHDA and CDR2 SQIVND (reference sequence). V lost 2 bases and J 6 bases, leaving 11 bases between the germline ends. CDR3 length: 14 amino acids. CDR3 amino acids: CASSIIGSRQPQHF. The CDR3 region has the DNA TGTGCCAGTAGTATAATCGGGTCTCGTCAGCCCCAGCATTTT.

This sequence joins TRBV19 and TRBJ1-4, with a possible D match to TRBD1 (6 bases). The V and J ends lost 7 bases and 8 bases respectively, with 11 bases between them. CDR3 length: 12 residues. Germline V lookup: CDR1 LNHDA, CDR2 SQIVND (reference sequence). The CDR3 bases are TGTGCCAGTACAGGGGAAGGCGAAAAACTGTTTTTT. The encoded protein is CASTGEGEKLFF.

This chain joins TRBV7-9 and TRBJ1-2, with unresolved D. Germline lookup yields CDR1 SEHNR and CDR2 FQNEAQ (reference sequence). Trimming stripped 5 bases from V and 4 bases from J, with 11 bases between. The CDR3 runs to 13 residues. In DNA, the CDR3 is TGTGCCAGCAGCCCTCGCGAAGGCTATGGCTACACCTTC. Protein: CASSPREGYGYTF.

V gene TRBV27 combines with J gene TRBJ2-7, with unresolved D. Germline loops: CDR1 MNHEY, CDR2 SMNVEV (reference sequence). The V and J ends lost 4 bases and 3 bases respectively, with 13 bases between them. CDR3 length: 14 amino acids. CDR3 sequence: CASSSSRRVYEQYF. CDR3 nucleotides: TGTGCCAGCAGTTCGAGCCGCCGGGTCTACGAGCAGTACTTC.

J is TRBJ2-5 and V is TRBV5-6, with TRBD1 identical over 9 bases. This CDR3 has 16 residues. Per germline, CDR1 SGHDT and CDR2 YYEEEE. With V trimmed by 0 bases and J by 4 bases, 7 bases remained unmatched. CDR3 sequence (DNA): TGTGCCAGCAGCTTGGCCTGGGGACAGGGTGGAGAGACCCAGTACTTC. This sequence encodes CASSLAWGQGGETQYF.

The chain uses TRBV5-1 and TRBJ2-3; the D gene could be TRBD1 or TRBD2 (5 bases each). The germline gives CDR1 SGHRS, CDR2 YFSETQ. The CDR3 consists of 14 residues. V lost 5 bases and J lost 4, with 14 bases in between. The CDR3 DNA sequence: TGCGCCAGCAGTAAGTGGGGGAGTGCAGATACGCAGTATTTT. Translation gives CASSKWGSADTQYF.

The chain employs TRBV7-9 and TRBJ2-1; 8 bases agree with TRBD2. V lost 5 bases and J lost 13; bases outside the gene matches: 13. The CDR3 sequence is 14 residues long. CDR1 is SEHNR, CDR2 FQNEAQ, per germline (reference sequence). The DNA of the CDR3 is TGTGCCAGCAGCATTACGAAAGCGGGAGATTTACAGTTCTTC. This codes for CASSITKAGDLQFF.

The chain couples TRBV19 to TRBJ1-5; 8 bases fit TRBD1. CDR3 length equals 14 residues. Germline V gene sequence: CDR1 LNHDA, CDR2 SQIVND (reference sequence). The J segment lost 4 bases and the V segment lost 6 bases, leaving 5 bases of the junction unmatched. CDR3 DNA sequence: TGTGCCAGTAGCTACGGGACAGGAAATCAGCCCCAGCATTTT. Its translation: CASSYGTGNQPQHF.

The chain has TRBV7-2 and TRBJ1-2; TRBD1 matches 9 bases. Per the germline V gene, CDR1 is SGHTA and CDR2 is FQGNSA. CDR3 length: 15 amino acids. Germline trimming cut 7 bases from V and 7 bases from J; bases unmatched to any gene: 13. CDR3 amino acids: CASTLSWDRERGYTF. CDR3 DNA: TGTGCCAGCACCCTATCGTGGGACAGGGAGCGTGGCTACACCTTC.

The genes are TRBV27 and TRBJ2-1, with D perhaps matching TRBD2 (5 bases). The germline V gene encodes CDR1 MNHEY and CDR2 SMNVEV (reference sequence). The length of the CDR3 is 15 residues. V was shortened by 5 bases and J by 0 bases, with 11 bases between the two germline ends. The CDR3 DNA follows: TGTGCCAGCAGTGAGGGAGCTAGCTCCTACAATGAGCAGTTCTTC. The encoded protein is CASSEGASSYNEQFF.

V gene TRBV15 combines with J gene TRBJ2-1, with 12 bases fitting TRBD1. The V segment lost 3 bases and the J segment 7 bases; nucleotides outside the gene matches: 4. CDR1 LNHNV and CDR2 YYDKDF come from the germline V gene (reference sequence). The CDR3 is 15 residues long. This chain's CDR3 is CATSSGTGGPNEQFF. CDR3 DNA sequence: TGTGCCACCAGCAGCGGGACAGGGGGCCCTAATGAGCAGTTCTTC.

The chain carries TRBV29-1 and TRBJ1-1, with TRBD1 as a possible D gene (6 bases). V was cut by 7 bases and J by 4 bases, with 16 bases left in between. The germline V gene encodes CDR1 SQVTM and CDR2 ANQGSEA. This CDR3 spans 13 amino acids. The CDR3 DNA reads as TGCAGCGCGGGACACAAACAGGGCACTGAAGCTTTCTTT. Translation gives CSAGHKQGTEAFF.

The gene calls are TRBV7-9 and TRBJ2-7, with D perhaps assigned TRBD1 or TRBD2 (5 bases each). The CDR3 contains 15 residues. Trimming left V 4 bases short and J 0 bases short, with 13 bases between. The germline CDR1 and CDR2 sequences are SEHNR and FQNEAQ (reference sequence). CDR3 amino acids: CASSSQERGSYEQYF. CDR3 nucleotides: TGTGCCAGCAGCTCCCAGGAGAGGGGCTCCTACGAGCAGTACTTC.

The CDR3 loop is CAWAPIVTDTQYF. The DNA for the CDR3 is TGTGCCTGGGCCCCCATTGTGACAGATACGCAGTATTTT. The chain has TRBV30 and TRBJ2-3, with no clear D. Trimming cost V 5 bases and J 3 bases, with 12 bases left between them. The CDR3 contains 13 residues. Germline CDR1 reads GTSNPN; CDR2 reads SVGIG (reference sequence). Variable domain in full (rest from reference TRBV30 and TRBJ2-3): SQTIHQWPATLVQPVGSPLSLECTVEGTSNPNLYWYRQAAGRGLQLLFYSVGIGQISSEVPQNLSASRPQDRQFILSSKKLLLSDSGFYLCAWAPIVTDTQYFGPGTRLTVL.

This rearrangement joins TRBV15 to TRBJ1-4, with D perhaps TRBD1 (6 bases). Trimming removed 0 bases from V and 7 bases from J, with 15 bases in between. The germline V gene has CDR1 LNHNV and CDR2 YYDKDF (reference sequence). The length of the CDR3 is 16 residues. The CDR3 region has the DNA TGTGCCACCAGCAGAGATCTGATAACAGGGAGTGAAAAACTGTTTTTT. It is translated as CATSRDLITGSEKLFF. The full variable domain, rest sourced from reference TRBV15 and TRBJ1-4, is DAMVIQNPRYQVTQFGKPVTLSCSQTLNHNVMYWYQQKSSQAPKLLFHYYDKDFNNEADTPDNFQSRRPNTSFCFLDIRSPGLGDTAMYLCATSRDLITGSEKLFFGSGTQLSVL.

J is TRBJ2-1 and V is TRBV16; D remains ambiguous. This CDR3 has 12 amino acids. The germline V gene has CDR1 KGHSY and CDR2 FQNENV. V was trimmed by 4 bases and J by 13 bases, leaving 14 bases between them. CDR3 protein: CASSPARPGQFF. CDR3 DNA: TGTGCCAGCAGCCCGGCTAGGCCAGGACAGTTCTTC.

This chain links TRBV28 with TRBJ1-3; maybe TRBD1 (6 bases). The germline gives CDR1 MDHEN, CDR2 SYDVKM. Trimming removed 5 bases at V and 0 bases at J, with 14 bases between. The CDR3 is 16 residues long. The CDR3 here is CASSRPGDYSGNTIYF. In DNA form, the CDR3 reads TGTGCCAGCAGTCGTCCAGGGGACTACTCTGGAAACACCATATATTTT.

As to this clone: The junction departs from germline at one end; a sequencing error may be responsible. V is TRBV7-7 and J is TRBJ2-2; 7 nucleotides align to TRBD2. The germline V gene has CDR1 SSHAT and CDR2 FNYEAQ (reference sequence). CDR3 length equals 13 residues. The CDR3 sequence: CASSRGRAGELFF. CDR3 in DNA: TGTGCTAGCAGCCGAGGGAGGGCCGGGGAGCTGTTTTTT.

The chain employs TRBV15 and TRBJ1-2; 7 bases map to TRBD1. J was trimmed by 4 bases and V by 1 base; bases with no gene match: 3. The CDR3 consists of 14 residues. Per germline, CDR1 LNHNV and CDR2 YYDKDF (reference sequence). CDR3 nucleotide sequence: TGTGCCACCAGCAGAGCGGGACAGCGCTATGGCTACACCTTC. It is translated as CATSRAGQRYGYTF.